Reported below is one TCR beta chain. Its antigen is unidentified. The PCR contained 60 Vbeta and 13 Jbeta primers. Some clones are missing from TCRdb's copy, which holds only in-frame ones; the method was immunoSEQ multiplex PCR. The sample records about 180,000 clones, roughly 77% being singletons. This sample is part of a study of cytomegalovirus exposure and HLA in healthy donors. The wider study: Among the 398 genotyped donors, around 85% were placed in the Caucasian-associated ancestry cluster. Whole-study results and caveats: In presence/absence analyses, roughly uniform sequencing depth across donors was assumed. Being productive about 87% or about 30% of the time was typical of most TCR beta V segments in an earlier analysis.

The CDR3 is 18 amino acids. With 4 bases clipped from V and 3 bases from J, the junction kept 15 bases outside the gene matches. Per the germline V gene, CDR1 is SGHDN and CDR2 is FVKESK. Sequencing was carried out using PBMCs. This receptor was identified in a woman in her thirties in good health and CMV-seronegative. The chain recombines TRBV14 with TRBJ1-1; TRBD1 agrees at 9 bases. The CDR3 bases are TGTGCCAGCAGCCCGGCCCCGTCTTGGGACAGGGACGACACTGAAGCTTTCTTT. Protein: CASSPAPSWDRDDTEAFF.